The rows below give T cell receptor beta chains drawn from one sample of a study of technical replicates of blood from four donors. TCRdb's copy holds only in-frame clones and misses some; the assay was immunoSEQ multiplex PCR. Found here are approximately 65,000 clones, approximately 86% of them singletons; the top ten hold less than 6.5%. Sequenced sample: PBMCs. These receptors came from a human donor in good health. Some clones in this sample may be carry-over from other donors' samples. The CDR3 runs from the conserved cysteine through the conserved F or W. A D gene is named only where the DNA matches it firmly. Some rows have no size entry. The others give once, few or many, or a class for an expanded clone.

clone size | J gene | V gene | D gene | CDR3 DNA | CDR3 protein
. | TRBJ2-1 | TRBV9 | . | TGTGCCAGCAGCGAACAGGGTTTCGTCTACAATGAGCAGTTCTTC | CASSEQGFVYNEQFF
. | TRBJ1-1 | TRBV6-5 | TRBD1 | TGTGCCAGCAGTAGCAGGGGGCTGACTGAAGCTTTCTTT | CASSSRGLTEAFF
. | TRBJ2-3 | TRBV6-4 | TRBD2 | TGTGCCAGCAGGCTAGCGGGGGGCAGCACAGATACGCAGTATTTT | CASRLAGGSTDTQYF
. | TRBJ1-2 | TRBV10-3 | TRBD1 | TGTGCCATCGGGACAGGGGGGGTTGGCTACACCTTC | CAIGTGGVGYTF
. | TRBJ1-2 | TRBV5-1 | TRBD1 | TGCGCCAGCAGCCCGAACGGACAGGCCACTAACTATGGCTACACCTTC | CASSPNGQATNYGYTF
few | TRBJ1-1 | TRBV9 | . | TGTGCCAGCAGCCTGGGACACCGAGGGAACACTGAAGCTTTCTTT | CASSLGHRGNTEAFF
. | TRBJ1-1 | TRBV19 | . | TGTGCCAGTAGTATAAAGGGGGACACTGAAGCTTTCTTT | CASSIKGDTEAFF
. | TRBJ1-3 | TRBV19 | . | TGTGCCAGTAGCACGCGACAGCGCTCTGGAAACACCATATATTTT | CASSTRQRSGNTIYF
. | TRBJ1-2 | TRBV18 | . | TGTGCCAGCTCCGACAGTGAAGGCTACACCTTC | CASSDSEGYTF
. | TRBJ1-4 | TRBV5-1 | . | TGCGCCAGCAGCTTCGGGAGTTCTAACGAAAAACTGTTTTTT | CASSFGSSNEKLFF
. | TRBJ2-1 | TRBV6-4 | . | TGTGCCAGCAGTCGCACGGGACTCGCCCCCTACAATGAGCAGTTCTTC | CASSRTGLAPYNEQFF
. | TRBJ2-3 | TRBV4-3 | . | TGCGCCAGCAGCCACGTACGAGGCACAGATACGCAGTATTTT | CASSHVRGTDTQYF
. | TRBJ1-2 | TRBV5-6 | . | TGTGCCAGCAGCGATACAGGAGCCTATGGCTACACCTTC | CASSDTGAYGYTF
. | TRBJ2-2 | TRBV2 | TRBD2 | TGTGCCAGCAGTGAAATTCTAGCGGGAGCTGGCGGGGAGCTGTTTTTT | CASSEILAGAGGELFF
. | TRBJ1-3 | TRBV29-1 | . | TGCAGCGTTGAATCCTCCGGAGGCAGAGACACCATATATTTT | CSVESSGGRDTIYF
. | TRBJ2-2 | TRBV5-4 | TRBD2 | TGTGCCAGCACGTGGGCGGCGGGGGGTCGCACCGGGGAGCTGTTTTTT | CASTWAAGGRTGELFF
. | TRBJ2-2 | TRBV5-1 | TRBD1 | TGCGCCAGCAGCTCGGACAGGGCCAACACCGGGGAGCTGTTTTTT | CASSSDRANTGELFF
. | TRBJ2-7 | TRBV7-2 | . | TGTGCCAGCAGTAATAGGGCCAGGGGCGAGCAGTACTTC | CASSNRARGEQYF
. | TRBJ2-7 | TRBV20-1 | TRBD1 | TGCAGTGCTTATACAGGGGGCGAGCAGTACTTC | CSAYTGGEQYF
. | TRBJ2-1 | TRBV6-1 | TRBD1 | TGTGCCACCACGACAGGGGGAGGGGGTGAGCAGTTCTTC | CATTTGGGGEQFF
. | TRBJ2-2 | TRBV4-2 | . | TGTGCCAGCAGCCAAGAGGAGGGTCGGGCGACCGGGGAGCTGTTTTTT | CASSQEEGRATGELFF
. | TRBJ2-2 | TRBV4-3 | . | TGCGCCAGCAGCCAAGATCGAGGGCGAGGGGAGCTGTTTTTT | CASSQDRGRGELFF
once | TRBJ2-5 | TRBV30 | TRBD1 | TGTGCCTACAGGGGTTTTGAGACCCAGTACTTC | CAYRGFETQYF
. | TRBJ1-2 | TRBV2 | TRBD1 | TGTGCCAGCAGCGCGGGACAGTATTACTATGGCTACACCTTC | CASSAGQYYYGYTF
. | TRBJ1-5 | TRBV2 | . | TGTGCCAGCAGTGAGCTTCAGGGGCGCAATCAGCCCCAGCATTTT | CASSELQGRNQPQHF
. | TRBJ2-7 | TRBV19 | . | TGTGCCAGCAGGGGCGGCTACGAGCAGTACTTC | CASRGGYEQYF
. | TRBJ1-5 | TRBV12-2 | . | TGTGCAAGTCGCCCCCCAATACTGACGGTCGCCCGAGGACAGCCCCAGCATTTT | CASRPPILTVARGQPQHF
once | TRBJ1-1 | TRBV6-6 | . | TGTGCCAGCAGTTATAGATCCGACTTGAACACTGAAGCTTTCTTT | CASSYRSDLNTEAFF
. | TRBJ1-2 | TRBV6-6 | TRBD1 | TGTGCCAGCAGCCACGGACAGGGGCGGTATGGCTACACCTTC | CASSHGQGRYGYTF
. | TRBJ1-2 | TRBV19 | TRBD1 | TGTGCCAGTAGTATCCGACAGGGGGCTTCTAACTATGGCTACACCTTC | CASSIRQGASNYGYTF
. | TRBJ2-1 | TRBV9 | . | TGTGCCAGCAGCGTAGGAGTAGTCTACAATGAGCAGTTCTTC | CASSVGVVYNEQFF
. | TRBJ2-7 | TRBV7-3 | . | TGTGCCAGCAGCTCCGGTAGCGGCGACGAGCAGTACTTC | CASSSGSGDEQYF
. | TRBJ2-3 | TRBV28 | . | TGTGCCAGCAGCACCACCGGGCTAGCGTTAACAGATACGCAGTATTTT | CASSTTGLALTDTQYF
once | TRBJ1-5 | TRBV6-5 | TRBD1 | TGTGCCAGCAGCCAGGGACAGGGTTACAATCAGCCCCAGCATTTT | CASSQGQGYNQPQHF
. | TRBJ2-3 | TRBV4-3 | TRBD2 | TGCGCCAGCAGCCAAGGCGGGGGGGCCTCGGATACGCAGTATTTT | CASSQGGGASDTQYF
. | TRBJ2-7 | TRBV7-8 | TRBD1 | TGTGCCAGCAGCTCCGACAGGGGCTACGAGCAGTACTTC | CASSSDRGYEQYF
. | TRBJ1-1 | TRBV7-2 | . | TGTGCCAGCAGAGCGCGTCCTACGAACACTGAAGCTTTCTTT | CASRARPTNTEAFF
. | TRBJ2-7 | TRBV18 | . | TGTGCCAGCTCTCCGGACAGTATCCAGCAGTACTTC | CASSPDSIQQYF
. | TRBJ2-7 | TRBV30 | TRBD2 | TGTGCCTGGAGCATTGGGCTAGCGGGAGGGCCGGTCGAGCAGTACTTC | CAWSIGLAGGPVEQYF
. | TRBJ2-1 | TRBV12-5 | TRBD2 | TGTGCTAGTGGTTTTTCCCTAGCGGGAGGGAAACAGTTCTTC | CASGFSLAGGKQFF
. | TRBJ1-2 | TRBV6-6 | TRBD1 | TGTGCCAGCCTCACAGGGGACTATGGCTACACCTTC | CASLTGDYGYTF
. | TRBJ2-1 | TRBV19 | . | TGTTTAGGAAAGGGAGTGCGGAATGAGCAGTTCTTC | CLGKGVRNEQFF
. | TRBJ1-1 | TRBV18 | . | TGTGCCAGCTCACCGCGGGACACTGAAGCTTTCTTT | CASSPRDTEAFF
. | TRBJ2-7 | TRBV2 | TRBD1 | TGTGCCAGCAGTGCCCGGACAGGGGGGTACCAGCAGTACTTC | CASSARTGGYQQYF
. | TRBJ2-7 | TRBV10-3 | TRBD2 | TGTGCCATCAGTAGTTCTAGCGGGAGGGCGGGCGAGCAGTACTTC | CAISSSSGRAGEQYF
. | TRBJ1-5 | TRBV6-6 | TRBD1 | TGTGCCAGCAGTCCTGGACAGGGGGGCCAGCCCCAGCATTTT | CASSPGQGGQPQHF
. | TRBJ1-1 | TRBV7-2 | . | TGTGCCAGCAGCTTATGGGCAGGGCCGAACACTGAAGCTTTCTTT | CASSLWAGPNTEAFF
. | TRBJ2-2 | TRBV30 | . | TGTGCCTGGACTCAGGCAGCGGTGTTCACCGGGGAGCTGTTTTTT | CAWTQAAVFTGELFF
. | TRBJ1-2 | TRBV4-3 | TRBD1 | TGCGCCAGCAGCCAAGATTTAAACAGGGGGTTGTATGGCTACACCTTC | CASSQDLNRGLYGYTF
. | TRBJ2-7 | TRBV9 | . | TGTGCCAGCAGCACCTTTCAGGGGAAGCTAAACTACGAGCAGTACTTC | CASSTFQGKLNYEQYF
once | TRBJ2-7 | TRBV18 | TRBD1 | TGTGCCAGCTCACTACAGGGGGCCCTGGGCGAGCAGTACTTC | CASSLQGALGEQYF
. | TRBJ2-7 | TRBV10-3 | . | TGTGCCATCAGTGAGTCTGCGAGTCTCGATTACGAGCAGTACTTC | CAISESASLDYEQYF
once | TRBJ1-1 | TRBV12-5 | TRBD1 | TGTGCTAGTGGTTTGGACAGGGGGCGTAGGACTGAAGCTTTCTTT | CASGLDRGRRTEAFF
. | TRBJ2-3 | TRBV27 | . | TGTGCCAGCAGTTCCTCAGGGCCCTACACAGATACGCAGTATTTT | CASSSSGPYTDTQYF
. | TRBJ2-7 | TRBV18 | . | TGTGCCAGCTCACCAACGGGTTACGAGCAGTACTTC | CASSPTGYEQYF